A single sample is the source of the 32 T cell receptor beta chains below, sequenced in a study of blood T cell repertoires in COVID-19. The assay was immunoSEQ multiplex PCR, and TCRdb's table has in-frame clones only and misses some. The sample consists of 200,000 to 250,000 clones, 83% of them appearing once. The sample was peripheral blood. The source is a woman younger than 45 with COVID-19, enrolled during active disease.

The chain uses TRBV5-1 and TRBJ2-7; unclear D gene. The CDR3 covers 13 residues. V was trimmed by 0 bases and J by 4 bases, leaving 8 bases between them. Germline V lookup: CDR1 SGHRS, CDR2 YFSETQ. The CDR3 is CASSLDEEYEQYF. CDR3 sequence (DNA): TGCGCCAGCAGCTTGGACGAGGAGTACGAGCAGTACTTC.

CDR3 sequence reads: CASSLVGGGYTF. CDR3 nucleotides: TGTGCCAGCAGTTTAGTCGGTGGTGGCTACACCTTC. J is TRBJ1-2 and V is TRBV12-3 or TRBV12-4; no clear D gene. The CDR3 has 12 residues. V lost 1 base and J 7 bases, leaving 7 bases between the germline ends.

The rearrangement uses TRBV10-1 and TRBJ1-2; TRBD1 might be the D (5 bases). This CDR3 contains 13 residues. CDR1 and CDR2 from the germline V gene are WNHNN and SYGVQD (reference sequence). The V end was cut by 2 bases, the J end by 5 bases, with 9 bases between. CDR3 amino acids: CASSEQGGYGYTF. The CDR3 DNA is TGCGCCAGCAGTGAGCAGGGAGGGTATGGCTACACCTTC.

The genes are TRBV18 and TRBJ2-7, with 15 nucleotides matching TRBD2. Trimming at V came to 1 base and at J to 6 bases, leaving 7 bases not matched to a gene. The CDR3 runs 17 residues. Germline lookup yields CDR1 KGHSH and CDR2 LQKENI. The DNA for the CDR3 is TGTGCCAGCTCACCACTGGGACTAGCGGGAGGCTGGGCCGAGCAGTACTTC. This gives the protein CASSPLGLAGGWAEQYF.

The CDR3 reads CASSPPLDTQYF. The CDR3 region has the DNA TGTGCCAGCAGTCCCCCATTAGATACGCAGTATTTT. The chain links TRBV12-3 or TRBV12-4 to TRBJ2-3; D not resolved. This CDR3 spans 12 amino acids. Trimming cost V 5 bases and J 5 bases, with 8 bases left between them.

The chain joins TRBV7-9 to TRBJ1-1; 11 bases are shared with TRBD1. The J segment lost 11 bases and the V segment lost 3 bases, leaving 8 bases of the junction unmatched. The length of the CDR3 is 14 residues. In germline, CDR1 is SEHNR, CDR2 FQNEAQ (reference sequence). DNA of the CDR3: TGTGCCAGCAGCTTGGGGACAGGGGGTACTAAGGCTTTCTTT. Translated, it gives CASSLGTGGTKAFF.

On this clone: Its ends do not fully match the called genes, so a read error is possible. V gene TRBV2 combines with J gene TRBJ2-7; the D gene is possibly TRBD1 (5 bases). Germline loops: CDR1 SNHLY, CDR2 FYNNEI. The CDR3 loop spans 12 amino acids. The CDR3: CASSPQGRESDF. As DNA, the CDR3 is TGTGCCAGCAGCCCTCAGGGAAGAGAGTCGGACTTC. Using reference TRBV2 and TRBJ2-7 for the parts outside the CDR3, the full variable domain is EPEVTQTPSHQVTQMGQEVILRCVPISNHLYFYWYRQILGQKVEFLVSFYNNEISEKSEIFDDQFSVERPDGSNFTLKIRSTKLEDSAMYFCASSPQGRESDFGPGTRLTVT.

This clone was seen just once. The chain is built from TRBV27 and TRBJ2-7; 15 nucleotides align to TRBD2. The ends lost 6 bases at V and 2 bases at J; junction bases unmatched: 5. Germline loops: CDR1 MNHEY, CDR2 SMNVEV (reference sequence). The CDR3 has 16 amino acids. In DNA, the CDR3 is TGTGCCAGCAGGGGACTAGCGGGAGGTCTAGCCTACGAGCAGTACTTC. It yields the protein CASRGLAGGLAYEQYF.

This clone was seen more than once but under ten times. The chain couples TRBV18 to TRBJ1-2, with D perhaps TRBD1 (6 bases). The CDR3 totals 14 residues. Germline V gene sequence: CDR1 KGHSH, CDR2 LQKENI. V lost 3 bases to trimming and J lost 1 base, with 9 bases between them. Here the CDR3 reads CASSPRQDNYGYTF. The CDR3 bases are TGTGCCAGCTCACCCCGACAGGATAACTATGGCTACACCTTC.

The chain uses TRBV28 and TRBJ2-3; 8 bases are a match to TRBD2. The CDR3 contains 14 residues. Germline CDR1 MDHEN, CDR2 SYDVKM. With 3 bases clipped from V and 5 bases from J, the junction kept 4 bases outside the gene matches. The CDR3 loop is CASSFSGGGDTQYF. DNA of the CDR3: TGTGCCAGCAGTTTTTCGGGGGGGGGAGATACGCAGTATTTT.

This clone has more than one count but fewer than ten. The rearrangement joins TRBV5-6 to TRBJ2-7, with 7 bases aligning to TRBD1. The CDR3 sequence is 16 residues long. Germline V gene lookup returns CDR1 SGHDT and CDR2 YYEEEE. V shed 4 bases, J shed 6 bases, and the junction held 16 bases outside the gene matches. This chain's CDR3 is CASSPRPGQAPGEQYF. The CDR3 DNA follows: TGTGCCAGCAGCCCACGCCCCGGACAGGCTCCTGGCGAGCAGTACTTC.

This clone was found once. The chain is built from TRBV7-3 and TRBJ1-5, with a weak D call TRBD1 (5 bases). V was trimmed by 8 bases and J by 11 bases, leaving 10 bases between them. Germline values: CDR1 SGHTA, CDR2 FQGTGA. This CDR3 contains 10 residues. CDR3 amino acids: CASRCRAQHF. The CDR3 DNA reads TGTGCCAGCCGTTGCAGGGCCCAGCATTTT.

The rearrangement joins TRBV6-5 to TRBJ1-6; 7 nucleotides line up with TRBD1. Germline V gene data show CDR1 as MNHEY and CDR2 as SVGAGI. J gave up 7 bases and V 0 bases, and 3 bases lay outside the gene matches. The CDR3 has 15 amino acids. The CDR3 is CASSYSTGVNSPLHF. CDR3 coding DNA: TGTGCCAGCAGTTACTCCACAGGGGTAAATTCACCCCTCCACTTT.

Details on this clone: An end of the junction does not agree with germline; a read error may underlie this. The chain joins TRBV29-1 to TRBJ2-7; 8 bases match TRBD2. The CDR3 loop spans 15 amino acids. Germline V CDR1 and CDR2: SQVTM, ANQGSEA. CDR3 sequence (DNA): TGCAGCGCTGAAGCCGGGACTAGAGCCACCTACGAGCAGTACTTC. As protein: CSAEAGTRATYEQYF.

The CDR3, as DNA: TGTGCCAGCAGTGAAGGGCGGTCTAACTATGGCTACACCTTC. Translation: CASSEGRSNYGYTF. This chain links TRBV2 with TRBJ1-2; D call uncertain. The ends were cut back, 1 base at V and 0 bases at J, with 6 bases in the middle. This CDR3 is built from 14 residues. Germline loops: CDR1 SNHLY, CDR2 FYNNEI. Full variable domain (rest looked up from reference TRBV2 and TRBJ1-2): EPEVTQTPSHQVTQMGQEVILRCVPISNHLYFYWYRQILGQKVEFLVSFYNNEISEKSEIFDDQFSVERPDGSNFTLKIRSTKLEDSAMYFCASSEGRSNYGYTFGSGTRLTVV.

This clone was seen a single time. V gene TRBV7-9 combines with J gene TRBJ1-5; maybe TRBD1 (6 bases). The CDR3 is made up of 17 amino acids. V lost 1 base and J lost 1, with 14 bases in between. CDR1 and CDR2 (germline): SEHNR, FQNEAQ (reference sequence). The CDR3 nucleotides read TGTGCCAGCAGCTTAGGGGGGGGCATTAGGAGCAATCAGCCCCAGCATTTT. This gives the protein CASSLGGGIRSNQPQHF.

The chain combines TRBV5-6 with TRBJ2-6, with a tentative D call TRBD1 (6 bases). The V and J ends lost 3 bases and 9 bases respectively, with 16 bases between them. The CDR3 contains 15 residues. Germline loops: CDR1 SGHDT, CDR2 YYEEEE. The CDR3 loop reads CASSSSGTKVNVLTF. The DNA of the CDR3 is TGTGCCAGCAGCTCATCCGGGACAAAGGTCAACGTCCTGACTTTC.

The chain is built from TRBV5-1 and TRBJ1-2; 7 bases align to TRBD1. The germline gives CDR1 SGHRS, CDR2 YFSETQ. The J segment lost 3 bases and the V segment lost 4 bases, leaving 3 bases of the junction unmatched. The CDR3 runs to 13 residues. CDR3 nucleotides: TGCGCCAGCAGCCGTGACAGGGACTATGGCTACACCTTC. This gives the protein CASSRDRDYGYTF.

The rearrangement links TRBV19 to TRBJ2-6; the match to TRBD1 covers 7 bases. The ends lost 5 bases at V and 3 bases at J; junction bases unmatched: 1. This CDR3 region has 14 residues. The V gene's germline CDR1 is LNHDA and CDR2 SQIVND (reference sequence). The CDR3 sequence: CASSGTVGANVLTF. The CDR3 DNA reads as TGTGCCAGTAGTGGGACAGTTGGGGCCAACGTCCTGACTTTC. Together with reference TRBV19 and TRBJ2-6, the CDR3 gives the full variable domain: DGGITQSPKYLFRKEGQNVTLSCEQNLNHDAMYWYRQDPGQGLRLIYYSQIVNDFQKGDIAEGYSVSREKKESFPLTVTSAQKNPTAFYLCASSGTVGANVLTFGAGSRLTVL.

The rearrangement links TRBV27 to TRBJ1-1; D uncertain. The V and J ends lost 7 bases and 1 base respectively, with 7 bases between them. Germline V lookup: CDR1 MNHEY, CDR2 SMNVEV (reference sequence). This CDR3 region has 12 residues. The CDR3 protein is CASIGRNTEAFF. In DNA, the CDR3 is TGTGCCAGCATTGGGAGGAACACTGAAGCTTTCTTT.

CDR3: CASSQDPPGGSSYNEQFF. CDR3 in DNA: TGCGCCAGCAGCCAAGATCCTCCGGGAGGCAGCTCCTACAATGAGCAGTTCTTC. This sequence joins TRBV4-3 and TRBJ2-1; TRBD2 aligns across 7 bases. The germline CDR1 and CDR2 sequences are LGHNA and YSLEER. The CDR3 runs 18 residues. Unmatched junction bases numbered 8, after V lost 0 bases and J lost 0 bases.

The genes are TRBV30 and TRBJ1-2, with 11 bases that match TRBD1. In germline, CDR1 is GTSNPN, CDR2 SVGIG (reference sequence). CDR3 length equals 13 residues. The V gene end was trimmed by 5 bases and the J gene end by 7 bases; junction bases not matched to a gene: 6. CDR3 coding DNA: TGTGCCTGGGGGACAGGGGGTTACTCTGGCTACACCTTC. It is translated as CAWGTGGYSGYTF.

The chain has TRBV18 and TRBJ1-4; D uncertain. The CDR3 length is 14 residues. Germline V gene lookup returns CDR1 KGHSH and CDR2 LQKENI. Trimming shortened V by 3 bases and J by 8 bases, and 13 bases separated the two germline ends. In nucleotides, the CDR3 is TGTGCCAGCTCACCCGGAGGGCTTGGCGAAAAACTGTTTTTT. Encoded protein: CASSPGGLGEKLFF.

The chain couples TRBV7-8 to TRBJ2-7; 7 nucleotides agree with TRBD1. The CDR3 runs to 13 residues. Losses at the gene ends were 5 bases for V and 6 bases for J; bases not matched to a gene: 7. CDR1 SGHVS and CDR2 FQNEAQ come from the germline V gene. The CDR3 DNA reads as TGTGCCAGCAGCACAGACAGGGAGCGCGAGCAGTACTTC. Translated, it gives CASSTDREREQYF.

V usage is TRBV5-1 and J usage is TRBJ2-2; 10 bases agree with TRBD2. The CDR3 consists of 17 residues. The V and J ends lost 3 bases and 5 bases, in that order; junction bases with no gene match: 10. CDR1 SGHRS and CDR2 YFSETQ come from the germline V gene. DNA of the CDR3: TGCGCCAGCAGCTGGGCCAGCGGGAGGGCCAAGACCGGGGAGCTGTTTTTT. Its translation is CASSWASGRAKTGELFF.

The chain links TRBV13 to TRBJ1-2; D not resolved. The CDR3 consists of 14 residues. Germline V gene sequence: CDR1 PRHDT, CDR2 FYEKMQ (reference sequence). V lost 5 bases and J lost 5, with 15 bases in between. In DNA form, the CDR3 reads TGTGCCAGCAGCCCCGCCGGGGTTGGATATGGCTACACCTTC. Protein product: CASSPAGVGYGYTF.

The chain recombines TRBV18 with TRBJ2-7; 11 nucleotides line up with TRBD2. From germline, CDR1 is KGHSH and CDR2 LQKENI. This CDR3 spans 15 amino acids. V was pared by 3 bases and J by 5 bases, with 6 bases of the junction left unmatched. CDR3 residues: CASSPPSGRFDEQYF. CDR3 nucleotide sequence: TGTGCCAGCTCACCCCCTAGCGGGAGGTTCGACGAGCAGTACTTC.

The genes are TRBV28 and TRBJ1-2, with D perhaps TRBD1 (6 bases). The CDR3 length is 16 residues. The germline V and J ends were trimmed by 1 base and 4 bases, with 16 bases remaining between them. Germline V gene data show CDR1 as MDHEN and CDR2 as SYDVKM. CDR3 in amino acids: CASSLSGVQRTYGYTF. The CDR3 nucleotides are TGTGCCAGCAGTTTATCAGGGGTTCAGAGGACCTATGGCTACACCTTC.

To note about this clone: This may be a read error, as it is one base from a much larger clone. This chain connects TRBV19 to TRBJ1-4, with D unresolved. V shed 4 bases and J shed 3 bases, with 6 bases lying between them. The CDR3 has 13 residues. Germline V gene sequence: CDR1 LNHDA, CDR2 SQIVND (reference sequence). The CDR3 nucleotides read TGTGCCAGTAGTACAGTCCCTAATGAAAAACTGTTTTTT. It encodes CASSTVPNEKLFF.

Only a few counts were recorded for this clone. This sequence joins TRBV7-9 and TRBJ2-7; TRBD1 matches at 9 bases. The germline V gene has CDR1 SEHNR and CDR2 FQNEAQ (reference sequence). Unmatched junction bases numbered 5, after V lost 2 bases and J lost 0 bases. The CDR3 consists of 16 residues. In nucleotides, the CDR3 is TGTGCCAGCAGCTTAAGAGGGGACAGGGCCTCCTACGAGCAGTACTTC. It is translated as CASSLRGDRASYEQYF.

The J gene is TRBJ1-3, the V gene TRBV9; D is possibly TRBD1 (6 bases). The CDR3 length is 17 residues. Trimming removed 0 bases at V and 0 bases at J, with 13 bases between. Germline lookup yields CDR1 SGDLS and CDR2 YYNGEE. The CDR3 nucleotides are TGTGCCAGCAGCGTAGCCGGGACACACTACTCTGGAAACACCATATATTTT. Protein sequence: CASSVAGTHYSGNTIYF.

This rearrangement joins TRBV12-5 to TRBJ2-2, with D perhaps matching TRBD1 (6 bases). Germline V gene lookup returns CDR1 LGHNT and CDR2 FRNRAP. The ends were cut back, 3 bases at V and 4 bases at J, with 12 bases in the middle. The CDR3 is made up of 15 amino acids. The CDR3 region is CASGLGRGITGELFF. The CDR3 region has the DNA TGTGCTAGTGGTTTAGGTAGGGGGATCACCGGGGAGCTGTTTTTT.